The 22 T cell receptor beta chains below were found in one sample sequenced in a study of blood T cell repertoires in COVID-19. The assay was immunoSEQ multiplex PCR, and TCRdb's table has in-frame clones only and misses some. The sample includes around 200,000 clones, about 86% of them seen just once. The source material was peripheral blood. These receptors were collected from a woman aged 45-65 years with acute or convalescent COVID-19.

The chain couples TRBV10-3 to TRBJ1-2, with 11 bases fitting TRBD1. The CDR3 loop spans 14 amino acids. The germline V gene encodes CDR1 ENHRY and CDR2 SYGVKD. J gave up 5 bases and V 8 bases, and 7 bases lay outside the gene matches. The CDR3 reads CAIGGQGAGYGYTF. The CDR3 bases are TGTGCCATCGGAGGACAGGGGGCGGGTTATGGCTACACCTTC.

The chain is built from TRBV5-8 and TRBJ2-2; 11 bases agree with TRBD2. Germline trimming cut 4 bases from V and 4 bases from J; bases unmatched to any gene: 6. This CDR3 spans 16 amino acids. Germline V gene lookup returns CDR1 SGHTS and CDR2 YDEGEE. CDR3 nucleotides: TGTGCCAGCAGCCTCCTAACTAGCGGGGGCACCGGGGAGCTGTTTTTT. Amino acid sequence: CASSLLTSGGTGELFF.

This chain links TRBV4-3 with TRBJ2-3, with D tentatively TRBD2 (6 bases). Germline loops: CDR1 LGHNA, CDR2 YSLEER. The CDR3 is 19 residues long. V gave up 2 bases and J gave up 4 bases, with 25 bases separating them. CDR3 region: CASSQRGTPGTPRADTQYF. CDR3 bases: TGCGCCAGCAGCCAAAGAGGGACCCCCGGGACTCCGCGGGCAGATACGCAGTATTTT.

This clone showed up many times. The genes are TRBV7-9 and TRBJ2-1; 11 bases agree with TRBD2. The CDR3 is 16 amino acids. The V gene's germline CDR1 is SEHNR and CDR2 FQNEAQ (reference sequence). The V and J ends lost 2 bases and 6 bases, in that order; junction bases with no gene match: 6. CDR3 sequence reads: CASSLPTSGSANEQFF. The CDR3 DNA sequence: TGTGCCAGCAGCTTACCAACTAGCGGGAGTGCCAATGAGCAGTTCTTC.

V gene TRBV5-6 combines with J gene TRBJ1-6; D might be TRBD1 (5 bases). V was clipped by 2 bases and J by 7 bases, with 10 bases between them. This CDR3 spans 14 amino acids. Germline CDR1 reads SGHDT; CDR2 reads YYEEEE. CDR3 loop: CASSFLTANSPLHF. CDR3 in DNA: TGTGCCAGCAGCTTTTTGACAGCCAATTCACCCCTCCACTTT.

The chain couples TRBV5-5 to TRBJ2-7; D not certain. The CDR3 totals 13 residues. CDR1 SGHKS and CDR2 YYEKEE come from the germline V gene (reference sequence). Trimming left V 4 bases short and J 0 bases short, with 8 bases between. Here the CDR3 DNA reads TGTGCCAGCAGCGTAGAGAGCTCCTACGAGCAGTACTTC. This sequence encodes CASSVESSYEQYF.

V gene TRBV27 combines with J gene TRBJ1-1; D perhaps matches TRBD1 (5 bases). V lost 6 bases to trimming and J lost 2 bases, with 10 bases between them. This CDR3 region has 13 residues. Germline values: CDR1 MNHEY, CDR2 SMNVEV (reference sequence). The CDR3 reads CASSQQVNTEAFF. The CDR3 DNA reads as TGTGCCAGCAGCCAACAGGTTAACACTGAAGCTTTCTTT.

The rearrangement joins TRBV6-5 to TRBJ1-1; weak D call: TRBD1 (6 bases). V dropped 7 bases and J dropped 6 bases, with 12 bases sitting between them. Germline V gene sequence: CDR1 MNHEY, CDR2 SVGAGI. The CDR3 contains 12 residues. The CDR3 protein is CASIEPGAEAFF. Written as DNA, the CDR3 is TGTGCCAGCATCGAACCAGGGGCTGAAGCTTTCTTT.

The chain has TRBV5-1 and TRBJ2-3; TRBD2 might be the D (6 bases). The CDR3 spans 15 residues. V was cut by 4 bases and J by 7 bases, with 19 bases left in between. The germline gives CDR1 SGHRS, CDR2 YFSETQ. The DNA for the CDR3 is TGCGCCAGCAGCCCCGAGACCGCGGGGTCATATACGCAGTATTTT. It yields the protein CASSPETAGSYTQYF.

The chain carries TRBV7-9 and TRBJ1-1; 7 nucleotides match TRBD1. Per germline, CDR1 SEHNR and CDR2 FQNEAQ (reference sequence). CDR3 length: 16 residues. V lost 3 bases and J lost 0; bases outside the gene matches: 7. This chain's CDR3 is CASSFARGQMNTEAFF. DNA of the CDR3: TGTGCCAGCAGCTTTGCCCGGGGACAGATGAACACTGAAGCTTTCTTT.

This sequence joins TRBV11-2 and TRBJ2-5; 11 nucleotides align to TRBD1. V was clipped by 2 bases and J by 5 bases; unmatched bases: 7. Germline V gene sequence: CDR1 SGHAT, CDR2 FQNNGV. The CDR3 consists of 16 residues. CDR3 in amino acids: CASSLMSGTGGETQYF. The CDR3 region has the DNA TGTGCCAGCAGCTTAATGTCCGGGACAGGGGGGGAGACCCAGTACTTC.

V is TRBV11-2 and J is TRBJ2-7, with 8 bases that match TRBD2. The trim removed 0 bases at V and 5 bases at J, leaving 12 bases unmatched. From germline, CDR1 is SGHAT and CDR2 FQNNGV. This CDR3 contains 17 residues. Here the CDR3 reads CASSLEKGAGEYHEQYF. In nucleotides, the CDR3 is TGTGCCAGCAGCTTAGAAAAGGGAGCGGGAGAGTATCACGAGCAGTACTTC. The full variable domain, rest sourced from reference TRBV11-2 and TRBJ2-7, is EAGVAQSPRYKIIEKRQSVAFWCNPISGHATLYWYQQILGQGPKLLIQFQNNGVVDDSQLPKDRFSAERLKGVDSTLKIQPAKLEDSAVYLCASSLEKGAGEYHEQYFGPGTRLTVT.

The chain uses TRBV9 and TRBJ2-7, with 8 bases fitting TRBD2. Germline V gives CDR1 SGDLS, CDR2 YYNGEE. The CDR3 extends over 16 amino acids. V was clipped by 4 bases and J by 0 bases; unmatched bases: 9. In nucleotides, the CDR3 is TGTGCCAGCAGCCCAGGACTAGCTTCGGGCTCCTACGAGCAGTACTTC. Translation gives CASSPGLASGSYEQYF.

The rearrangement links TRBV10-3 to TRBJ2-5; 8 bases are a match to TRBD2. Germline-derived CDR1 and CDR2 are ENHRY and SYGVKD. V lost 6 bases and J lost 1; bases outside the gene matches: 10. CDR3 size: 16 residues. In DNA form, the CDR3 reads TGTGCCATCAGCGACCGTAGCGGGGTAATCCAAGAGACCCAGTACTTC. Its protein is CAISDRSGVIQETQYF.

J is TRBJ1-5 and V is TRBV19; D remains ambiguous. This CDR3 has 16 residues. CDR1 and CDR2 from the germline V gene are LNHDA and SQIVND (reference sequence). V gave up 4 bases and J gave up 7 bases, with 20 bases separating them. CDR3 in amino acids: CASSTNTVMFGQPQHF. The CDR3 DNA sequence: TGTGCCAGTAGTACGAATACAGTCATGTTTGGACAGCCCCAGCATTTT.

CDR3 DNA sequence: TGTGCCAGCAGCCCTGGTGGTCCTGCTCGGGAGCAGTACTTC. Amino acid sequence: CASSPGGPAREQYF. The chain uses TRBV11-3 and TRBJ2-7, with D unresolved. CDR3 size: 14 residues. Germline V gene data show CDR1 as SGHNT and CDR2 as YENEEA. V lost 5 bases and J lost 7, with 18 bases in between.

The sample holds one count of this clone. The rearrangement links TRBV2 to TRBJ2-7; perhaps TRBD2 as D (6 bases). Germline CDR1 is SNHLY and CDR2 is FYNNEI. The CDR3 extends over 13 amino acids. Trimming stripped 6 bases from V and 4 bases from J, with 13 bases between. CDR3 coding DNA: TGTGCCAGCAGACCTTTTCGGGAGTACGAGCAGTACTTC. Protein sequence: CASRPFREYEQYF.

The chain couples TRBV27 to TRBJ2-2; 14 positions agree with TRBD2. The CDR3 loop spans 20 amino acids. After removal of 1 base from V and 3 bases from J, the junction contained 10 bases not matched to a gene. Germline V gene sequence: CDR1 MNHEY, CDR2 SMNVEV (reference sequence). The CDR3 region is CASSLYPGTSGRMYTGELFF. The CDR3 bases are TGTGCCAGCAGTTTATACCCCGGGACTAGCGGGAGAATGTACACCGGGGAGCTGTTTTTT.

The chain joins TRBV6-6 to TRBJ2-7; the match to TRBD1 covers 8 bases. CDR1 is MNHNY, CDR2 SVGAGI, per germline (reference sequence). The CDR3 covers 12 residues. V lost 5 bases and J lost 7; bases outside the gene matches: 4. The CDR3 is CASSQDRAEQYF. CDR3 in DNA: TGTGCCAGCAGTCAGGACAGGGCGGAGCAGTACTTC.

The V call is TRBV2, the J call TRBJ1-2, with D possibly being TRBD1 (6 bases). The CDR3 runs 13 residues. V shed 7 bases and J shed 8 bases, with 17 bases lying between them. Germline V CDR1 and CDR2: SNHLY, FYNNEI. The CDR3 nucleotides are TGTGCCAGCATTCTCAGGGGAACGGCCGGCTACACCTTC. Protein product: CASILRGTAGYTF. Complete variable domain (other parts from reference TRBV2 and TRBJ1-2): EPEVTQTPSHQVTQMGQEVILRCVPISNHLYFYWYRQILGQKVEFLVSFYNNEISEKSEIFDDQFSVERPDGSNFTLKIRSTKLEDSAMYFCASILRGTAGYTFGSGTRLTVV.

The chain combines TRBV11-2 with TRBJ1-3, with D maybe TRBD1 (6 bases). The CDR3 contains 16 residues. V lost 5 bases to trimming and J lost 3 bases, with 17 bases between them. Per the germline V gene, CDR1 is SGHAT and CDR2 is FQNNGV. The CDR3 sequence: CASSLVGGRSGNTIYF. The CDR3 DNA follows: TGTGCCAGCAGCCTTGTCGGGGGGCGAAGTGGAAACACCATATATTTT.

The CDR3: CASRLGLDYNEQFF. CDR3 bases: TGTGCCAGCAGGCTAGGACTAGATTACAATGAGCAGTTCTTC. The V and J genes are TRBV3-1 (or the pseudogene TRBV3-2) and TRBJ2-1, with 7 bases that match TRBD2. This CDR3 contains 14 residues. Trimming removed 6 bases from V and 4 bases from J; junction bases left unmatched: 6. Looked up from germline, CDR1 is LGHDT and CDR2 is YNNKEL (reference sequence).